This TCR beta chain was recovered during a study of OX40 agonist ivuxolimab in advanced cancers. Study-wide context: Mean age about 60 years, range about 23 to 85; nearly 85% male.

From germline, CDR1 is KGHSH and CDR2 LQKENI. The V segment lost 2 bases and the J segment 5 bases; nucleotides outside the gene matches: 11. The CDR3 length is 17 residues. Method: immunoSEQ multiplex PCR; TCRdb's copy keeps in-frame clones and lacks some. This table has 50,000 to 85,000 clones, about 85% appearing once. Here the sequenced sample was CD4+ or CD8+ T cells sorted from blood, taken in a trial of the OX40 agonist ivuxolimab. The sequence was obtained from an adult with an advanced solid tumor such as melanoma, head and neck, liver or kidney cancer. V is TRBV18 and J is TRBJ1-5; 8 bases align to TRBD1. CDR3 sequence: CASSPSVTGVRDQPQHF. In DNA, the CDR3 is TGTGCCAGCTCACCATCGGTGACAGGGGTGAGGGATCAGCCCCAGCATTTT.